Described below is a single TCR beta chain sequence and its context. These data belong to a study of blood T cell repertoires in COVID-19. Study in general: Acute-phase and convalescent COVID-19 samples originated in the United States, Italy and Spain.

The assay was immunoSEQ multiplex PCR, and TCRdb's table has in-frame clones only and misses some. The data contain just under 85,000 clones, 83% of them singletons. Deletions cut 4 bases from V and 0 bases from J, with 19 bases between. This CDR3 is built from 19 residues. Sequenced input: peripheral blood. This clonotype was obtained from a woman older than 75 with acute or convalescent COVID-19. The chain carries TRBV23-1 and TRBJ1-6; TRBD1 is a possible D gene (6 bases). TRBV23-1 is an open reading frame whose function is uncertain. The CDR3 nucleotides read TGCGCCAGCAGTCGCCGGGACATCATTTCGAGCTCCTATAATTCACCCCTCCACTTT. It encodes CASSRRDIISSSYNSPLHF.